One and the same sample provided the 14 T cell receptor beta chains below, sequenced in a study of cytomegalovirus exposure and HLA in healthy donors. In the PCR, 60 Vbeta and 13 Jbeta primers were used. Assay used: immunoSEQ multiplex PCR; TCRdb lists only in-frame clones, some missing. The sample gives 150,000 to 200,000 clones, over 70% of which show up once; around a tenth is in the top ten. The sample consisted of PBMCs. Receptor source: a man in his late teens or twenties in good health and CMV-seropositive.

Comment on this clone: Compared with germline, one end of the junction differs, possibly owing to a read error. The CDR3 here is CTSSFQGRQPQHF. The CDR3 DNA is TGTACCAGTAGTTTCCAGGGAAGGCAGCCCCAGCATTTT. The V call is TRBV19, the J call TRBJ1-5, with D possibly being TRBD1 (5 bases). CDR1 and CDR2 from the germline V gene are LNHDA and SQIVND (reference sequence). This CDR3 is built from 13 residues.

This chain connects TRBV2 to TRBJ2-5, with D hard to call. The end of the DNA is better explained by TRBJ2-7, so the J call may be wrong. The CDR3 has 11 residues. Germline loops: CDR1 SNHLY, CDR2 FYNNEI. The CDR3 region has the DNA TGTGCCAGCAACCTCTCCTACGAGCAGTACTTC. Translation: CASNLSYEQYF.

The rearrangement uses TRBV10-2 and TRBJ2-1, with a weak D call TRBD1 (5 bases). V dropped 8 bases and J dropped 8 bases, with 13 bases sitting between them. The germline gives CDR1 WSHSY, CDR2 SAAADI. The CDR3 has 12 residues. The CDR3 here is CASSFVGDEQFF. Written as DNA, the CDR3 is TGCGCCAGCTCGTTTGTAGGGGATGAGCAGTTCTTC.

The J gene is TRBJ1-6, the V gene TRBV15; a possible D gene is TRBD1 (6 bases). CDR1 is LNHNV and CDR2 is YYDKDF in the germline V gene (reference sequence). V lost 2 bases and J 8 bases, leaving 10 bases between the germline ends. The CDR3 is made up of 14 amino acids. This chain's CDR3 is CATSRRQADSPLHF. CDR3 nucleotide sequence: TGTGCCACCAGCAGAAGACAGGCCGATTCACCCCTCCACTTT. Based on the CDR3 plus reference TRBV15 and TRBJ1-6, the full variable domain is DAMVIQNPRYQVTQFGKPVTLSCSQTLNHNVMYWYQQKSSQAPKLLFHYYDKDFNNEADTPDNFQSRRPNTSFCFLDIRSPGLGDTAMYLCATSRRQADSPLHFGNGTRLTVT.

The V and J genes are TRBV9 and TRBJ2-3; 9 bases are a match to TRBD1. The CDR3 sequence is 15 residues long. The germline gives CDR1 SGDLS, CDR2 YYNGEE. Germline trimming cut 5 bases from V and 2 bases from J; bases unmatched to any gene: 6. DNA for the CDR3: TGTGCCAGCAGTAGGACAGGGGTTAACACAGATACGCAGTATTTT. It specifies CASSRTGVNTDTQYF.

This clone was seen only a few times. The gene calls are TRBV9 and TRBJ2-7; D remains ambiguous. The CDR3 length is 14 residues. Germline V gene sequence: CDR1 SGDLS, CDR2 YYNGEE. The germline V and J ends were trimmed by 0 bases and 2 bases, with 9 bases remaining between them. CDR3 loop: CASSVAEFAYEQYF. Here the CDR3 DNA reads TGTGCCAGCAGCGTAGCAGAATTCGCCTACGAGCAGTACTTC.

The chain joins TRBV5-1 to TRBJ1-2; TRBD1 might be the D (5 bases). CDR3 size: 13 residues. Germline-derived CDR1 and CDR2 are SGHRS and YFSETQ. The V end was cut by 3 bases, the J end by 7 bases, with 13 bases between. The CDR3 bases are TGCGCCAGCAGCTCGGGGGTGGGCCTTGGCTACACCTTC. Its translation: CASSSGVGLGYTF. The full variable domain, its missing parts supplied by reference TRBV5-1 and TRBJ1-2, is KAGVTQTPRYLIKTRGQQVTLSCSPISGHRSVSWYQQTPGQGLQFLFEYFSETQRNKGNFPGRFSGRQFSNSRSEMNVSTLELGDSALYLCASSSGVGLGYTFGSGTRLTVV.

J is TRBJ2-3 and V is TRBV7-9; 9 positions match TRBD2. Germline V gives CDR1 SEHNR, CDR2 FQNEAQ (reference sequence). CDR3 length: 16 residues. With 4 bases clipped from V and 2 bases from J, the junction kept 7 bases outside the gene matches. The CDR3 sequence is CASSSLAGDVTDTQYF. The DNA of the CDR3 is TGTGCCAGCAGCTCCTTAGCGGGAGATGTCACAGATACGCAGTATTTT.

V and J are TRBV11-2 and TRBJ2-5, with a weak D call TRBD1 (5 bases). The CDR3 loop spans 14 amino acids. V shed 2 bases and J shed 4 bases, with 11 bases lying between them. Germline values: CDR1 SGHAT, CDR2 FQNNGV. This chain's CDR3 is CASSLSKQAETQYF. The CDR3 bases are TGTGCCAGCAGCTTATCGAAACAGGCAGAGACCCAGTACTTC. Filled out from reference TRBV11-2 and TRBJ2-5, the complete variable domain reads EAGVAQSPRYKIIEKRQSVAFWCNPISGHATLYWYQQILGQGPKLLIQFQNNGVVDDSQLPKDRFSAERLKGVDSTLKIQPAKLEDSAVYLCASSLSKQAETQYFGPGTRLLVL.

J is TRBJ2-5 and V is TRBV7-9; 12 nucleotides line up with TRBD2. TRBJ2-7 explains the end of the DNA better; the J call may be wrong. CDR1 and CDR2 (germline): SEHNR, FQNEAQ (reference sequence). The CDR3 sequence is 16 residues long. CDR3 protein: CASSFRTSGNSYEQYF. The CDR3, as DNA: TGTGCCAGCAGCTTCCGGACTAGCGGGAACTCCTACGAGCAGTACTTC.

The CDR3 protein is CASRRTGGHEKLFF. The CDR3 DNA reads as TGTGCCAGCAGGAGGACAGGGGGCCATGAAAAACTGTTTTTT. The chain recombines TRBV27 with TRBJ1-4, with TRBD1 matching over 11 bases. Germline lookup yields CDR1 MNHEY and CDR2 SMNVEV (reference sequence). This CDR3 contains 14 residues. Unmatched junction bases numbered 3, after V lost 6 bases and J lost 6 bases.

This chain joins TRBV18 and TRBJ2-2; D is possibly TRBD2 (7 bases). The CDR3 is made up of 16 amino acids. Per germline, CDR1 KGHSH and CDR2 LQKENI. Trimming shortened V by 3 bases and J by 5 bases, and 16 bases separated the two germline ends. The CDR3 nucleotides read TGTGCCAGCTCACCTGCCCCGGGGGGCCGAACCGGGGAGCTGTTTTTT. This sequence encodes CASSPAPGGRTGELFF.

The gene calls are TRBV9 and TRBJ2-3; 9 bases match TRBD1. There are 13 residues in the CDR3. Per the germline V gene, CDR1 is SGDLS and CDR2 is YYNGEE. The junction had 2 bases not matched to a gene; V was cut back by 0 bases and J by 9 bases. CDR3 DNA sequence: TGTGCCAGCAGCGTAGCGGGGACAGGGACGCAGTATTTT. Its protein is CASSVAGTGTQYF.

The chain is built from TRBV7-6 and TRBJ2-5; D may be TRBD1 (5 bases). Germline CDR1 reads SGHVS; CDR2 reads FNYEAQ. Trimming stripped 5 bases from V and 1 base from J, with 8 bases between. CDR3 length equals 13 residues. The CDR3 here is CASSRQSQETQYF. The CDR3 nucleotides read TGTGCCAGCAGCCGACAGAGCCAAGAGACCCAGTACTTC.